The 14 T cell receptor beta chains below come from one sample, sequenced in a study of beta chain features in type 1 diabetes. Study results and limitations: Moderately but significantly shorter TCRB CDR3s were found in Type 1 diabetes patients in all four CD4+ subsets.

Every isolated RNA sample was fully reverse transcribed, so sequencing captured expressed TCRB transcripts. TCRdb's table, derived via immunoSEQ multiplex PCR, lists solely in-frame clones and lacks some. The sample shows roughly 150,000 clones, approximately 10% of them seen only once. Antigens for these TCRs are unknown. The sequenced sample consisted of central memory CD4+ T cells from blood. The receptors here all came from a woman under 40 with type 1 diabetes.

The J gene is TRBJ2-3, the V gene TRBV10-3; the D gene is possibly TRBD1 (5 bases). Germline CDR1 and CDR2: ENHRY and SYGVKD. V gave up 11 bases and J gave up 2 bases, with 20 bases separating them. The CDR3 is 15 amino acids. CDR3 residues: CASQGSQSHTDTQYF. DNA of the CDR3: TGTGCCTCCCAGGGTTCCCAAAGTCACACAGATACGCAGTATTTT.

About this clone: Germline is not matched at one junction end, which may reflect a read error. The gene calls are TRBV7-7 and TRBJ2-5; TRBD1 matches at 7 bases. Germline loops: CDR1 SSHAT, CDR2 FNYEAQ (reference sequence). The CDR3 consists of 13 residues. The DNA for the CDR3 is TGTGCTAGCAGCCGGGACAGAGAAGAGACCCAGTACTTC. Encoded protein: CASSRDREETQYF.

This clone appeared a few times. The J gene is TRBJ2-1, the V gene TRBV7-2; possibly TRBD2 for D (6 bases). Per germline, CDR1 SGHTA and CDR2 FQGNSA. The CDR3 contains 15 residues. Between the trimmed V and J ends, which lost 1 base and 4 bases, there was a span of 11 bases. In DNA, the CDR3 is TGTGCCAGCAGCTTAGAGCTAGCGCCATACAATGAGCAGTTCTTC. Translation: CASSLELAPYNEQFF.

In its sample, this clone was seen a few times. This chain connects TRBV7-9 to TRBJ2-3; D possibly corresponds to TRBD2 (5 bases). The germline gives CDR1 SEHNR, CDR2 FQNEAQ (reference sequence). V was clipped by 5 bases and J by 3 bases, with 12 bases between them. This CDR3 comprises 14 residues. CDR3 nucleotide sequence: TGTGCCAGCAGCCCTAGCAGATTGACAGATACGCAGTATTTT. As protein: CASSPSRLTDTQYF.

This clone was counted between two and nine times. The rearrangement links TRBV5-1 to TRBJ2-3; TRBD2 matches 7 bases. This CDR3 spans 15 amino acids. V shed 4 bases and J 2 bases; nucleotides not matched to a gene: 7. Germline V lookup: CDR1 SGHRS, CDR2 YFSETQ. The CDR3 spells CASSPREYDTDTQYF. In DNA, the CDR3 is TGCGCCAGCAGCCCGCGGGAGTATGACACAGATACGCAGTATTTT.

This clone was detected only a few times. The V and J genes are TRBV5-4 and TRBJ2-2; 8 bases are shared with TRBD1. Germline V gene sequence: CDR1 SGHNT, CDR2 YYREEE (reference sequence). The CDR3 extends over 15 amino acids. Germline trimming cut 4 bases from V and 0 bases from J; bases unmatched to any gene: 2. The CDR3 loop is CASSMTGANTGELFF. The CDR3 DNA follows: TGTGCCAGCAGCATGACAGGGGCGAACACCGGGGAGCTGTTTTTT.

Only a few counts were recorded for this clone. J is TRBJ1-2 and V is TRBV5-4, with unresolved D. CDR1 is SGHNT, CDR2 YYREEE, per germline (reference sequence). Trimming took off 2 bases at V and 3 bases at J, with 8 bases between the two ends. This CDR3 is 13 amino acids long. The DNA of the CDR3 is TGTGCCAGCAGCTTTGGGCAGTACTATGGCTACACCTTC. Protein sequence: CASSFGQYYGYTF. The full variable domain, rest sourced from reference TRBV5-4 and TRBJ1-2, is ETGVTQSPTHLIKTRGQQVTLRCSSQSGHNTVSWYQQALGQGPQFIFQYYREEENGRGNFPPRFSGLQFPNYSSELNVNALELDDSALYLCASSFGQYYGYTFGSGTRLTVV.

V and J are TRBV28 and TRBJ2-7; 10 positions match TRBD1. The CDR3 has 14 amino acids. CDR1 and CDR2 from the germline V gene are MDHEN and SYDVKM. V gave up 3 bases and J gave up 7 bases; unmatched junction bases: 6. The CDR3 here is CASSFRDRGFEQYF. CDR3 DNA: TGTGCCAGCAGTTTCCGGGACAGGGGATTTGAGCAGTACTTC.

This clone was detected many times. The chain has TRBV11-2 and TRBJ1-4, with D possibly being TRBD1 (6 bases). This CDR3 spans 16 amino acids. Deletions cut 1 base from V and 8 bases from J, with 17 bases between. Germline values: CDR1 SGHAT, CDR2 FQNNGV. In nucleotides, the CDR3 is TGTGCCAGCAGCTTAGTGTCCGGGGGGCTATGGGAAAAACTGTTTTTT. Its translation: CASSLVSGGLWEKLFF.

In this sample, this clone turned up a few times. This chain links TRBV29-1 with TRBJ1-1; unclear D gene. Looked up from germline, CDR1 is SQVTM and CDR2 is ANQGSEA. The V end lost 5 bases, the J end lost 3 bases, and 10 bases lay between the germline ends. The CDR3 is made up of 12 amino acids. CDR3 sequence reads: CSVSDGDTEAFF. The DNA for the CDR3 is TGCAGCGTTTCCGACGGAGACACTGAAGCTTTCTTT.

This clone was seen a handful of times. This sequence joins TRBV18 and TRBJ1-1, with D hard to call. In germline, CDR1 is KGHSH, CDR2 LQKENI. Trimming left V 6 bases short and J 6 bases short, with 17 bases between. CDR3 size: 14 residues. The CDR3 reads CASSRTETSAEAFF. The DNA for the CDR3 is TGTGCCAGCTCTAGAACGGAAACAAGCGCTGAAGCTTTCTTT.

This clone was observed a handful of times. This chain links TRBV7-3 with TRBJ1-1; a possible D gene is TRBD1 (6 bases). CDR3 length equals 16 residues. Trimming stripped 2 bases from V and 4 bases from J, with 17 bases between. Germline CDR1 SGHTA, CDR2 FQGTGA. The CDR3 DNA is TGTGCCAGCAGCTTATATACAGGGCAAGGGATCACTGAAGCTTTCTTT. Encoded protein: CASSLYTGQGITEAFF.

The chain couples TRBV28 to TRBJ1-1; weak D call: TRBD1 (6 bases). Trimming took off 9 bases at V and 1 base at J, with 12 bases between the two ends. The CDR3 is 13 amino acids. The germline V gene encodes CDR1 MDHEN and CDR2 SYDVKM. The CDR3 protein is CASEPGQNTEAFF. CDR3 in DNA: TGTGCCAGTGAGCCGGGACAGAACACTGAAGCTTTCTTT.

This clone was counted a few times. CDR3 sequence reads: CASSYADSYNEQFF. CDR3 nucleotide sequence: TGTGCCAGCAGTTACGCGGACAGCTACAATGAGCAGTTCTTC. The J gene is TRBJ2-1, the V gene TRBV6-5; the D gene is possibly TRBD1 (6 bases). There are 14 residues in the CDR3. Per germline, CDR1 MNHEY and CDR2 SVGAGI. The ends were cut back, 2 bases at V and 3 bases at J, with 8 bases in the middle.